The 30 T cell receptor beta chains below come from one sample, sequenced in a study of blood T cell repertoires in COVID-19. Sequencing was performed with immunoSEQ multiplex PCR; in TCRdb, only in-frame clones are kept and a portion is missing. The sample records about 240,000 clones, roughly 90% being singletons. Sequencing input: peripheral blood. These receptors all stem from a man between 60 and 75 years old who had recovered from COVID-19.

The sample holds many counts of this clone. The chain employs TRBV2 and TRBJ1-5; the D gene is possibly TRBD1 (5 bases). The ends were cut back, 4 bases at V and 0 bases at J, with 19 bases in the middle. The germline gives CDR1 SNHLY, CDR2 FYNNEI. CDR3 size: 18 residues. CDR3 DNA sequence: TGTGCCAGCAGTGGACGCCAGGGCACCACCAGTAGCAATCAGCCCCAGCATTTT. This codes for CASSGRQGTTSSNQPQHF.

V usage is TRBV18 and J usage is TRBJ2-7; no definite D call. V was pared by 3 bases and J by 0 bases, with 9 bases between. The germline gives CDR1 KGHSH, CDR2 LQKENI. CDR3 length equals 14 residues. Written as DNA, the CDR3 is TGTGCCAGCTCACCTAGCAGAAGCTCCTACGAGCAGTACTTC. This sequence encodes CASSPSRSSYEQYF.

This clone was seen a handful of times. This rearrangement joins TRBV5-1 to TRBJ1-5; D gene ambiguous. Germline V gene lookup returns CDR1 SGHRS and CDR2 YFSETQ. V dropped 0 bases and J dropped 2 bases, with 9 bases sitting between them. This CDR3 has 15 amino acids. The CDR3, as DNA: TGCGCCAGCAGCTTGGAAGCGGGAGGCAATCAGCCCCAGCATTTT. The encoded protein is CASSLEAGGNQPQHF.

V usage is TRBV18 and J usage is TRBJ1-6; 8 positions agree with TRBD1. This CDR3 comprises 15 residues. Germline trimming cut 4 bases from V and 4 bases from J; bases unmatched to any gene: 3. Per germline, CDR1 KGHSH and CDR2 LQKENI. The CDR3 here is CASSQDRAYNSPLHF. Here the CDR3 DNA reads TGTGCCAGCTCACAGGACAGGGCTTATAATTCACCCCTCCACTTT.

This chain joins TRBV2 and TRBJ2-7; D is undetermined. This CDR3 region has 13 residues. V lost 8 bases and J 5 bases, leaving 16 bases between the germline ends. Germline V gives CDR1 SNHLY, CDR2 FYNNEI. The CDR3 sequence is CASGYSWANEQYF. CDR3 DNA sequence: TGTGCCAGCGGTTACTCCTGGGCGAACGAGCAGTACTTC.

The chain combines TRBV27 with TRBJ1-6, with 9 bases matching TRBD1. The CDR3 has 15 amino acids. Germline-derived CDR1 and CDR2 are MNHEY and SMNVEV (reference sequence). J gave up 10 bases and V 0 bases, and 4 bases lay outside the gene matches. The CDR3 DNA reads TGTGCCAGCAGTTTATCGGACAGGGGAGACTCACCCCTCCACTTT. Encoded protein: CASSLSDRGDSPLHF.

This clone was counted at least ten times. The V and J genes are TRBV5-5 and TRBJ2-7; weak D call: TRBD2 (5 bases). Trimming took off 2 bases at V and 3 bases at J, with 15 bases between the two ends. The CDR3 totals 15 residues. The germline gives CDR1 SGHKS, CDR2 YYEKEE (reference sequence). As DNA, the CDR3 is TGTGCCAGCAGCTTAGTCGCAGGAGGTAACTACGAGCAGTACGTC. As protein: CASSLVAGGNYEQYV.

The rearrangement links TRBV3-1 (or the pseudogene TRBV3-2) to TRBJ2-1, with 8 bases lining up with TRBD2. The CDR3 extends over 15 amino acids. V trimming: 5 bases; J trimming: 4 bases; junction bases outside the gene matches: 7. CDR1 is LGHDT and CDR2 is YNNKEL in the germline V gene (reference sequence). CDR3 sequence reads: CASSGNGGAYNEQFF. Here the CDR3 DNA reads TGTGCCAGCAGCGGAAACGGGGGGGCGTACAATGAGCAGTTCTTC.

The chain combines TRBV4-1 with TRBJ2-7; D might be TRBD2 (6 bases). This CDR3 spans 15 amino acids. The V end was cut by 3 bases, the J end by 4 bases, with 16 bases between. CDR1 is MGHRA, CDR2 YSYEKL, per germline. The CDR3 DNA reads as TGCGCCAGCAGCCAGACATCGGGACTGATATACGAGCAGTACTTC. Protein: CASSQTSGLIYEQYF.

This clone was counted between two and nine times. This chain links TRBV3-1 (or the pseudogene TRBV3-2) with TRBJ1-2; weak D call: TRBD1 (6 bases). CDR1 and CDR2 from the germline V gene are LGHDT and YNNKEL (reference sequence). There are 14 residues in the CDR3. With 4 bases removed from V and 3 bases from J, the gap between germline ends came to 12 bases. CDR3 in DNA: TGTGCCAGCAGCCTACAGGGAGCGGACTATGGCTACACCTTC. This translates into CASSLQGADYGYTF.

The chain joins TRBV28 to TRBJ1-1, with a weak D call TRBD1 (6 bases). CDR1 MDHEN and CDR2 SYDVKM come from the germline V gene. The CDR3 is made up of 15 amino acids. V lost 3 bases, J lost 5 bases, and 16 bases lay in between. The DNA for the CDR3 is TGTGCCAGCAGTTTCGGTGGGCAGGGGAAAACTGAAGCTTTCTTT. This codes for CASSFGGQGKTEAFF.

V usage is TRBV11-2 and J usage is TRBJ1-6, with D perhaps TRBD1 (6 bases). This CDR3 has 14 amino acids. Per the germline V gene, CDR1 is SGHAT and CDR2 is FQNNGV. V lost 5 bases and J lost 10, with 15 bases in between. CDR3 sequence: CASSVRTDSSPLHF. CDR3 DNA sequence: TGTGCCAGCAGCGTCAGGACAGACAGCTCACCCCTCCACTTT.

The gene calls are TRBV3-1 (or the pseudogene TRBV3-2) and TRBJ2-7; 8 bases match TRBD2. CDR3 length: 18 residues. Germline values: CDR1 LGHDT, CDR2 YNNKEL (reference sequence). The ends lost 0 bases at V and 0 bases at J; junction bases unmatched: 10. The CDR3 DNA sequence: TGTGCCAGCAGCCAAGATACTAGCGGAAAAACTTTCTCCTACGAGCAGTACTTC. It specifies CASSQDTSGKTFSYEQYF.

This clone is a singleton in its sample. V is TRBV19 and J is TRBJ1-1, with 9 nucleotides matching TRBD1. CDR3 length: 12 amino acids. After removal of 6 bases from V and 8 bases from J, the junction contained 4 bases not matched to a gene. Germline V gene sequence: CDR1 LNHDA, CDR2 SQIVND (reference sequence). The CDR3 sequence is CASRGQGTEAFF. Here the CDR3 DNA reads TGTGCCAGTAGGGGACAGGGCACCGAAGCTTTCTTT.

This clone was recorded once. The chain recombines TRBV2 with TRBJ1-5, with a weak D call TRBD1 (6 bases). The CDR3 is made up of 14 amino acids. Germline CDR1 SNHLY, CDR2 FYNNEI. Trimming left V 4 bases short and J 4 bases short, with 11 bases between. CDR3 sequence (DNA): TGTGCCAGCAGTGGTGGGGGGGCTAATCAGCCCCAGCATTTT. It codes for CASSGGGANQPQHF.

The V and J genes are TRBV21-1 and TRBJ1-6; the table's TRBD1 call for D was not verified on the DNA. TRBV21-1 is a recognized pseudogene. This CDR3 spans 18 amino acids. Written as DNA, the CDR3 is TGTGCCAGCAGCAAACCTTCCGGGACAGGGGCCTATAATTCACCCCTCCACTTT. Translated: CASSKPSGTGAYNSPLHF.

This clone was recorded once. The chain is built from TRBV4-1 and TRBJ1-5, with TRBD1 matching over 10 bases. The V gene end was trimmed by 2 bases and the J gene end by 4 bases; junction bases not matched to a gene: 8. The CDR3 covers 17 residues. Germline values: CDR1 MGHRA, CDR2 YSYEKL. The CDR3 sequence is CASSQFDRGLGNQPQHF. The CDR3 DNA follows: TGCGCCAGCAGCCAATTCGACAGGGGGCTAGGTAATCAGCCCCAGCATTTT.

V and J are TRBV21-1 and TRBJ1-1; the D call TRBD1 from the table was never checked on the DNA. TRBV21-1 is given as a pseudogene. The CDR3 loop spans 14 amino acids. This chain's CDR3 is CASSTTQENTEAFF. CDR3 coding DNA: TGTGCCAGCAGCACCACTCAGGAAAACACTGAAGCTTTCTTT.

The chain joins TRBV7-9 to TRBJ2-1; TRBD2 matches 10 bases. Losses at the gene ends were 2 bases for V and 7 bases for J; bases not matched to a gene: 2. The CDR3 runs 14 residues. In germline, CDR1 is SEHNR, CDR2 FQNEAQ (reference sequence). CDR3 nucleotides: TGTGCCAGCAGCTTACTAGCGGGGGCGAATGAGCAGTTCTTC. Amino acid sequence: CASSLLAGANEQFF.

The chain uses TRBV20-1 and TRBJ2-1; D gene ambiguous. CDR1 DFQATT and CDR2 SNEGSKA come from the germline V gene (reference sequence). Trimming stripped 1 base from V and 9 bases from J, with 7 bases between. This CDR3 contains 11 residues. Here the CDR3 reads CSARGASEQFF. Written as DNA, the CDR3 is TGCAGTGCTAGAGGGGCAAGTGAGCAGTTCTTC.

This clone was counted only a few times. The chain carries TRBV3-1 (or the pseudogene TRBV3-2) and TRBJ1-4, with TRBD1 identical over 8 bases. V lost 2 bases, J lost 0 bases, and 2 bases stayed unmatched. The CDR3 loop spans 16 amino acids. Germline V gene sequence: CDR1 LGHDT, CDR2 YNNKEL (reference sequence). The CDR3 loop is CASSQQGAATNEKLFF. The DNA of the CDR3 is TGTGCCAGCAGCCAACAGGGGGCTGCAACTAATGAAAAACTGTTTTTT.

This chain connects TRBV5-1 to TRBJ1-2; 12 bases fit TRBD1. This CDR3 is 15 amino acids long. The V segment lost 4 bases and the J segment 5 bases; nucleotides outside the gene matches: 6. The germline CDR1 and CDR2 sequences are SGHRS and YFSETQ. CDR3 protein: CASSPGTGGGYGYTF. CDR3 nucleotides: TGCGCCAGCAGCCCAGGGACAGGGGGCGGTTATGGCTACACCTTC. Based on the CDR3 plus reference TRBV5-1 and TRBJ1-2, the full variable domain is KAGVTQTPRYLIKTRGQQVTLSCSPISGHRSVSWYQQTPGQGLQFLFEYFSETQRNKGNFPGRFSGRQFSNSRSEMNVSTLELGDSALYLCASSPGTGGGYGYTFGSGTRLTVV.

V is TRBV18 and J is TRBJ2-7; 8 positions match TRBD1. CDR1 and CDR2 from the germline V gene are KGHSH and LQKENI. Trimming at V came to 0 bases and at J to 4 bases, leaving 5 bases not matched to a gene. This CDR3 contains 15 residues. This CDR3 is CASSPPDRAGYEQYF. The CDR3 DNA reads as TGTGCCAGCTCACCACCGGACAGGGCAGGATACGAGCAGTACTTC.

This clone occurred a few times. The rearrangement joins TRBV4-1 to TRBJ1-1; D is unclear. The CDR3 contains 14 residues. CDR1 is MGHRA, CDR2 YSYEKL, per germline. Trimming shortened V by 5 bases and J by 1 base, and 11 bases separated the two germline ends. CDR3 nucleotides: TGCGCCAGCAGCTTTGCGGCTAGGAACACTGAAGCTTTCTTT. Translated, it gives CASSFAARNTEAFF.

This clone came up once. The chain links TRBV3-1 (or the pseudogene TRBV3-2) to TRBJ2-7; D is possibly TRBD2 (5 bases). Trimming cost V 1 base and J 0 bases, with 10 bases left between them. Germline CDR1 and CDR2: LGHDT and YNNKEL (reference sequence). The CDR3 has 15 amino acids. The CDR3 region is CASSQGLSGSYEQYF. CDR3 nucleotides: TGTGCCAGCAGCCAAGGGCTAAGCGGCTCCTACGAGCAGTACTTC.

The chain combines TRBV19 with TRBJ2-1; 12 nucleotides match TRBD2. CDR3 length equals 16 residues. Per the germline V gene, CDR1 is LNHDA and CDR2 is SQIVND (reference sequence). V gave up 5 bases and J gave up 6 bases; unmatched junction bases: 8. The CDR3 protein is CASSGSSGGAPNEQFF. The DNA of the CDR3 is TGTGCCAGTAGTGGATCTAGCGGGGGGGCCCCCAATGAGCAGTTCTTC.

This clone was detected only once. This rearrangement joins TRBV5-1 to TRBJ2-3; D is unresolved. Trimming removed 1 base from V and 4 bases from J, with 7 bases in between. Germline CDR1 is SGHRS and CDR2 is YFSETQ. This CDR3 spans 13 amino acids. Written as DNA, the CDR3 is TGCGCCAGCAGCTTGCTGCAGTCAGATACGCAGTATTTT. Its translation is CASSLLQSDTQYF.

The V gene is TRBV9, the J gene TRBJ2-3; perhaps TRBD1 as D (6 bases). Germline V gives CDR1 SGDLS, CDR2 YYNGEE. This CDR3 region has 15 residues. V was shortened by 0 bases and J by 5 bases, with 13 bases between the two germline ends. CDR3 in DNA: TGTGCCAGCAGCGTAGGACTGGCCAGGGGAGATACGCAGTATTTT. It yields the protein CASSVGLARGDTQYF.

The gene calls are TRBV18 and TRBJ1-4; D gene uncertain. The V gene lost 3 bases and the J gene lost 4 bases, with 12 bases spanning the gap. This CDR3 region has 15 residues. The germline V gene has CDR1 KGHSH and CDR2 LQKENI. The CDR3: CASSPAVGNNEKLFF. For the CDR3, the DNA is TGTGCCAGCTCACCGGCGGTAGGAAATAATGAAAAACTGTTTTTT.

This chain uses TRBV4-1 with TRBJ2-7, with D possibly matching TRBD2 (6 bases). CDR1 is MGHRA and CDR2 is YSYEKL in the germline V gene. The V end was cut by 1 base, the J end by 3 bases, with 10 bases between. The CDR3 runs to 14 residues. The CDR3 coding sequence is TGCGCCAGCAGCCAAGGGGGGGACGGCTACGAGCAGTACTTC. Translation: CASSQGGDGYEQYF.